This paragraph reports one T cell receptor (beta chain). Its antigen is not identified. As processed by the authors: Some patient CD8+ clones were larger than 1%, and these rarely matched published virus-specific TCRB sequences. Method: immunoSEQ multiplex PCR; TCRdb's copy keeps in-frame clones and lacks some. The DNA gave D and trimming, while V, J and clone size come from that table. This table has more than 13,000 clones, 65% to 80% appearing once. This entry is derived from a study of somatic mutations in cytotoxic T cells in rheumatoid arthritis. General study points: CD8+ T cells showed clonality that did not differ significantly between patients with rheumatoid arthritis and age-matched healthy controls. Among patients with rheumatoid arthritis, but not healthy controls, CD8+ clonality increased with age.

Isolation of the CD4+ and CD8+ populations was accomplished via positive magnetic bead selection, with purity assessed by flow cytometry. Per the germline V gene, CDR1 is LNHDA and CDR2 is SQIVND (reference sequence). The CDR3 contains 14 residues. V lost 7 bases, J lost 7 bases, and 7 bases stayed unmatched. The sequence was obtained from an adult with rheumatoid arthritis. The chain links TRBV19 to TRBJ1-2; TRBD1 matches at 12 bases. Sequencing was done on a sample of CD8+ T cells sorted from blood. The CDR3 DNA sequence: TGTGCCAGTAAAACGGGACAGGGGGCAAGTGGCTACACCTTC. Protein: CASKTGQGASGYTF.